This entry is about one T cell receptor beta chain. With a much larger clone just one base away, this may be a read error. Other nucleotide sequences in the sample specify the same CDR3. This sample is drawn from a study of shared clonotypes between healthy human individuals. Generated by immunoSEQ multiplex PCR, the TCRdb table keeps only in-frame clones and is missing some. This table has 550,000 to 850,000 clones, over 55% appearing once. The CDR3 runs to 11 residues. From germline, CDR1 is SGHVS and CDR2 FNYEAQ. V lost 3 bases and J lost 6, with 5 bases in between. The rearrangement links TRBV7-6 to TRBJ1-2; tentatively, D is TRBD1 (5 bases). This TCR was sampled from a woman in her twenties or thirties in good health. Sequencing was performed on memory CD4+ T cells sorted from blood. Subset specified: CD45RA-negative fraction. CDR3 protein: CASSLGDGYTF. The CDR3 DNA is TGTGCCAGCAGCTTGGGGGATGGCTACACCTTC.